The table lists the clone carrying this T cell receptor (beta chain) with many counts. Unique molecular identifiers were used to barcode this TCRbeta library. MiXCR, applied by TCRdb to the PCR reads, yields one record per CDR3 protein. Among 600,000 to 700,000 distinct CDR3 sequences, around 17% were seen once, and the ten largest hold 1.1%. Trimming stripped 0 bases from V and 0 bases from J, with 9 bases between. The CDR3 has 15 residues. The germline V gene encodes CDR1 SGDLS and CDR2 YYNGEE. This record comes from a study of T-cell reconstitution after alpha-beta-depleted transplantation in children.

Sequencing was performed on PBMCs from the stem cell graft donor, taken from the stem cell graft. This clonotype was sampled from a human donor who donated a stem cell graft to a child with acute myeloid leukemia. The chain uses TRBV9 and TRBJ1-2; D unresolved. In DNA form, the CDR3 reads TGTGCCAGCAGCGTAGGTGCGGGAGCTAACTATGGCTACACCTTC. Its translation is CASSVGAGANYGYTF.